The 22 T cell receptor beta chains given below trace back to one sample, sequenced in a study of cytomegalovirus exposure and HLA in healthy donors. Vbeta (60) and Jbeta (13) primers were used in the PCR. Clones were read by immunoSEQ multiplex PCR, and TCRdb kept only the in-frame ones, dropping some. The sample carries 150,000 or so clones, roughly 80% recorded once. The sequenced sample was PBMCs. The receptors were sampled from a man aged 30-40 years in good health and CMV-seropositive.

The chain has TRBV30 and TRBJ2-1, with TRBD1 matching 8 bases. The CDR3 sequence is 14 residues long. The germline V gene has CDR1 GTSNPN and CDR2 SVGIG (reference sequence). With 5 bases clipped from V and 5 bases from J, the junction kept 8 bases outside the gene matches. CDR3 protein: CAWVDRAINNEQFF. The CDR3 DNA reads TGTGCCTGGGTGGACAGGGCTATTAACAATGAGCAGTTCTTC.

This clone was observed once. The chain couples TRBV9 to TRBJ2-1; D is unclear. V lost 0 bases, J lost 7 bases, and 8 bases lay in between. CDR1 is SGDLS, CDR2 YYNGEE, per germline. The CDR3 loop spans 13 amino acids. The CDR3 region has the DNA TGTGCCAGCAGCGTAGTAAGCGCGAATGAGCAGTTCTTC. It codes for CASSVVSANEQFF.

This clone was observed a few times. CDR3 in DNA: TGCGCCAGCAGTGAGTCGACTAGCGGGGGGGCCCTAAAGAACACCGGGGAGCTGTTTTTT. Protein product: CASSESTSGGALKNTGELFF. The chain joins TRBV10-1 to TRBJ2-2, with TRBD2 matching 14 bases. The CDR3 sequence is 20 residues long. Germline CDR1 WNHNN, CDR2 SYGVQD (reference sequence). The V gene end was trimmed by 0 bases and the J gene end by 1 base; junction bases not matched to a gene: 7.

CDR3 residues: CASSPDPTNEKLFF. In DNA, the CDR3 is TGTGCCAGCAGCCCAGATCCAACTAATGAAAAACTGTTTTTT. This chain uses TRBV11-2 with TRBJ1-4, with no clear D. CDR1 is SGHAT, CDR2 FQNNGV, per germline. V was trimmed by 5 bases and J by 0 bases, leaving 7 bases between them. The CDR3 is 14 residues long. The entire variable domain, with the rest obtained from reference TRBV11-2 and TRBJ1-4, is as follows: EAGVAQSPRYKIIEKRQSVAFWCNPISGHATLYWYQQILGQGPKLLIQFQNNGVVDDSQLPKDRFSAERLKGVDSTLKIQPAKLEDSAVYLCASSPDPTNEKLFFGSGTQLSVL.

The V call is TRBV4-3, the J call TRBJ2-1, with 7 bases that match TRBD1. The junction had 7 bases not matched to a gene; V was cut back by 3 bases and J by 8 bases. This CDR3 is built from 14 residues. The germline V gene has CDR1 LGHNA and CDR2 YSLEER. The CDR3 DNA is TGCGCCAGCAGCCATGAAGACAGGGCGGATGAGCAGTTCTTC. It encodes CASSHEDRADEQFF.

The J gene is TRBJ2-7, the V gene TRBV10-3, with TRBD2 matching over 7 bases. The V and J ends lost 0 bases and 0 bases, in that order; junction bases with no gene match: 2. CDR1 and CDR2 (germline): ENHRY, SYGVKD. The CDR3 runs to 15 residues. The CDR3 bases are TGTGCCATCAGTGAGTCAGCGGGGTCCTCCTACGAGCAGTACTTC. Translated: CAISESAGSSYEQYF.

The rearrangement links TRBV5-1 to TRBJ2-2, with 9 bases matching TRBD1. Germline lookup yields CDR1 SGHRS and CDR2 YFSETQ. The CDR3 totals 16 residues. V lost 3 bases, J lost 3 bases, and 6 bases stayed unmatched. The CDR3: CASSWEGQGYTGELFF. Here the CDR3 DNA reads TGCGCCAGCAGCTGGGAGGGACAGGGATACACCGGGGAGCTGTTTTTT.

The V gene is TRBV7-9, the J gene TRBJ2-3; the D gene is possibly TRBD2 (5 bases). Trimming cost V 4 bases and J 0 bases, with 5 bases left between them. CDR3 length equals 13 residues. CDR1 and CDR2 from the germline V gene are SEHNR and FQNEAQ (reference sequence). CDR3 loop: CASSWTSTDTQYF. The CDR3 DNA sequence: TGTGCCAGCAGCTGGACTAGCACAGATACGCAGTATTTT.

On this clone itself: At one of its ends the junction is not consistent with the germline gene, which may arise from a read error. The chain joins TRBV4-1 to TRBJ2-7, with 10 bases identical to TRBD2. This CDR3 spans 17 amino acids. From germline, CDR1 is MGHRA and CDR2 YSYEKL. In DNA form, the CDR3 reads TGCACCAGCAGCCAAGCCATCCTAGCGGGGGAACCCTACGAGCAGTACTTC. Its translation is CTSSQAILAGEPYEQYF.

A note on this clone: This likely traces to a read error, being one base from a far larger clone. Other DNA sequences in the same sample also yield this CDR3. The chain combines TRBV7-9 with TRBJ1-3; 9 nucleotides line up with TRBD1. The CDR3 runs to 18 residues. Germline V lookup: CDR1 SEHNR, CDR2 FQNEAQ (reference sequence). V shed 5 bases, J shed 7 bases, and the junction held 18 bases outside the gene matches. CDR3 coding DNA: TGTGCCAGCAGCCAAGATGTCCACAGGGGGCATTTCGGTAACACCATATATTTT. It is translated as CASSQDVHRGHFGNTIYF.

The rearrangement joins TRBV6-6 to TRBJ2-1; 7 bases are a match to TRBD2. This CDR3 spans 15 amino acids. Germline V gene data show CDR1 as MNHNY and CDR2 as SVGAGI (reference sequence). Trimming took 5 bases from V and 0 from J; bases not matched to a gene: 4. The CDR3 is CASSRSGNSYNEQFF. The CDR3 DNA sequence: TGTGCCAGCAGTCGCAGCGGGAACTCCTACAATGAGCAGTTCTTC.

This sequence joins TRBV11-2 and TRBJ2-5; 7 bases agree with TRBD1. Trimming at V came to 1 base and at J to 1 base, leaving 9 bases not matched to a gene. This CDR3 region has 17 residues. In germline, CDR1 is SGHAT, CDR2 FQNNGV. Here the CDR3 reads CASSLGDLGGSQETQYF. The CDR3 coding sequence is TGTGCCAGCAGCTTAGGGGACCTAGGGGGCAGCCAAGAGACCCAGTACTTC. Complete variable domain (other parts from reference TRBV11-2 and TRBJ2-5): EAGVAQSPRYKIIEKRQSVAFWCNPISGHATLYWYQQILGQGPKLLIQFQNNGVVDDSQLPKDRFSAERLKGVDSTLKIQPAKLEDSAVYLCASSLGDLGGSQETQYFGPGTRLLVL.

V is TRBV4-3 and J is TRBJ2-7, with a possible D match to TRBD1 (6 bases). Trimming cost V 0 bases and J 3 bases, with 12 bases left between them. CDR1 is LGHNA and CDR2 is YSLEER in the germline V gene. The CDR3 is 15 amino acids. The CDR3 nucleotides read TGCGCCAGCAGCCAAGATACGGGACACCTCTACGAGCAGTACTTC. Protein product: CASSQDTGHLYEQYF.

The chain links TRBV19 to TRBJ1-5; the D gene is possibly TRBD1 (5 bases). Per the germline V gene, CDR1 is LNHDA and CDR2 is SQIVND (reference sequence). V lost 6 bases, J lost 4 bases, and 13 bases lay in between. The CDR3 length is 14 residues. This CDR3 reads CASRDPGLNQPQHF. CDR3 nucleotides: TGTGCCAGTAGGGACCCAGGGTTAAATCAGCCCCAGCATTTT. The full variable domain, its missing parts supplied by reference TRBV19 and TRBJ1-5, is DGGITQSPKYLFRKEGQNVTLSCEQNLNHDAMYWYRQDPGQGLRLIYYSQIVNDFQKGDIAEGYSVSREKKESFPLTVTSAQKNPTAFYLCASRDPGLNQPQHFGDGTRLSIL.

To note about this clone: The same CDR3 can be traced to other DNA sequences in this sample. The chain has TRBV20-1 and TRBJ2-7; D might be TRBD2 (6 bases). CDR1 DFQATT and CDR2 SNEGSKA come from the germline V gene (reference sequence). Trimming stripped 3 bases from V and 3 bases from J, with 6 bases between. The CDR3 has 11 residues. CDR3 residues: CSASGSYEQYF. The DNA for the CDR3 is TGCAGTGCTAGCGGGAGCTACGAGCAGTACTTC.

The chain recombines TRBV28 with TRBJ2-7, with TRBD2 as a possible D gene (5 bases). The CDR3 is made up of 16 amino acids. Germline V gene data show CDR1 as MDHEN and CDR2 as SYDVKM. V was cut by 3 bases and J by 4 bases, with 19 bases left in between. The CDR3 region has the DNA TGTGCCAGCAGTTTTCATATCCCGGAGGTTGATTACGAGCAGTACTTC. Amino acids: CASSFHIPEVDYEQYF.

The rearrangement joins TRBV2 to TRBJ1-5, with 9 bases lining up with TRBD1. Losses at the gene ends were 4 bases for V and 6 bases for J; bases not matched to a gene: 4. CDR3 length: 14 amino acids. CDR1 is SNHLY, CDR2 FYNNEI, per germline. Written as DNA, the CDR3 is TGTGCCAGCAGTGTCGACAGGGGGGGTCAGCCCCAGCATTTT. Translation: CASSVDRGGQPQHF.

In nucleotides, the CDR3 is TGTGCCAGCAGCTTAGTGACAGGAGAAGAGCTGTTTTTT. This codes for CASSLVTGEELFF. The V call is TRBV7-2, the J call TRBJ2-2; a possible D gene is TRBD1 (6 bases). CDR1 and CDR2 from the germline V gene are SGHTA and FQGNSA. The CDR3 has 13 residues. Trimming shortened V by 1 base and J by 11 bases, and 11 bases separated the two germline ends. Complete variable domain (other parts from reference TRBV7-2 and TRBJ2-2): GAGVSQSPSNKVTEKGKDVELRCDPISGHTALYWYRQSLGQGLEFLIYFQGNSAPDKSGLPSDRFSAERTGGSVSTLTIQRTQQEDSAVYLCASSLVTGEELFFGEGSRLTVL.

The rearrangement uses TRBV2 and TRBJ1-2, with unresolved D. CDR1 and CDR2 from the germline V gene are SNHLY and FYNNEI. The CDR3 totals 13 residues. The V gene lost 3 bases and the J gene lost 4 bases, with 9 bases spanning the gap. The CDR3 sequence is CASSDQEGYGYTF. CDR3 nucleotide sequence: TGTGCCAGCAGTGACCAGGAAGGCTATGGCTACACCTTC.

J is TRBJ2-7 and V is TRBV5-4; TRBD1 matches 11 bases. The germline V gene has CDR1 SGHNT and CDR2 YYREEE (reference sequence). Losses at the gene ends were 4 bases for V and 3 bases for J; bases not matched to a gene: 3. CDR3 size: 14 residues. The chain's CDR3 is CASSAGTGGYEQYF. The CDR3 region has the DNA TGTGCCAGCAGCGCCGGGACAGGGGGCTACGAGCAGTACTTC.

The CDR3 bases are TGTGCCAGCAGTGTGGGACAGGGCCTCTCTGGGGCCAACGTCCTGACTTTC. Translating gives CASSVGQGLSGANVLTF. The J gene is TRBJ2-6, the V gene TRBV6-1, with 9 bases matching TRBD1. The V segment lost 4 bases and the J segment 0 bases; nucleotides outside the gene matches: 4. CDR3 size: 17 residues. From germline, CDR1 is MNHNS and CDR2 SASEGT.

The V call is TRBV5-5, the J call TRBJ2-7; weak D call: TRBD2 (5 bases). This CDR3 contains 13 residues. CDR1 is SGHKS, CDR2 YYEKEE, per germline (reference sequence). V dropped 4 bases and J dropped 3 bases, with 11 bases sitting between them. DNA of the CDR3: TGTGCCAGCAGCATAATTCGGGACTACGAGCAGTACTTC. Translation: CASSIIRDYEQYF.